This T cell receptor (beta chain) was captured in a study of tissue T cells after allogeneic stem cell transplantation. The overall study: Pathologist review favored tissue samples showing histologically apparent lymphocytes. Study results and caveats: Motif-based clustering found tissue-specific repertoire signatures shared across patients, though few clones were shared. Within patients, tissue anatomy strongly shaped TCR repertoire composition.

J was trimmed by 6 bases and V by 4 bases; bases with no gene match: 11. CDR3 length equals 15 residues. The germline CDR1 and CDR2 sequences are KGHDR and SFDVKD. Points on this clone: Its specificity is unknown.

TCRdb's copy holds only in-frame clones and misses some; the assay was immunoSEQ multiplex PCR. The sample yields about 24,000 clones, about 73% seen once. V is TRBV24-1 and J is TRBJ2-7; 7 nucleotides align to TRBD1. The TCR originated in a female donor at least 60 years old with lung cancer. Sequenced material: tissue from the ileum, taken at autopsy. The CDR3: CATSERGGASTEQYF. CDR3 nucleotide sequence: TGTGCCACCAGTGAACGAGGGGGCGCGTCAACCGAGCAGTACTTC.